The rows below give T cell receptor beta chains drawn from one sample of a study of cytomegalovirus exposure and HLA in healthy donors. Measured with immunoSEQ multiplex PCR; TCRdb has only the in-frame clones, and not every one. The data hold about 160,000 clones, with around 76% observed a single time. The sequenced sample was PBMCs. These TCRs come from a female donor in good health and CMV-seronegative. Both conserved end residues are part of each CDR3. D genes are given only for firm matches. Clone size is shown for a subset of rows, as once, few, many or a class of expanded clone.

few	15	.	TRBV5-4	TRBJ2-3	CASSLERASMDTQYF	TGTGCCAGCAGCCTAGAGCGGGCGAGCATGGATACGCAGTATTTT
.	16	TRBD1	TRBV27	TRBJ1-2	CASSLFPRQGGYGYTF	TGTGCCAGCAGTTTATTCCCCCGACAGGGCGGCTATGGCTACACCTTC
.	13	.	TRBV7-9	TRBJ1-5	CASSPNQYQPQHF	TGTGCCAGCAGCCCGAACCAGTATCAGCCCCAGCATTTT
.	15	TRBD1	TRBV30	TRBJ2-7	CAWSVGTGGRDEQYF	TGTGCCTGGAGTGTAGGGACAGGGGGTAGGGACGAGCAGTACTTC
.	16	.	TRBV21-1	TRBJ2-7	CASSTYRDTSSYEQYF	TGTGCCAGCAGCACTTACCGGGACACGAGCTCCTACGAGCAGTACTTC
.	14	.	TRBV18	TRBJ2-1	CASSPTRTYNEQFF	TGTGCCAGCTCACCGACTAGGACGTACAATGAGCAGTTCTTC
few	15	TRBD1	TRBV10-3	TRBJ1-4	CAISASSTGNEKLFF	TGTGCCATCAGTGCCTCCTCGACAGGGAATGAAAAACTGTTTTTT
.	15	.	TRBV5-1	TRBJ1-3	CASSLPQDSGNTIYF	TGCGCCAGCAGCTTGCCACAAGACTCTGGAAACACCATATATTTT
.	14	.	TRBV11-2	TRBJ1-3	CASSLAGSGNTIYF	TGTGCCAGCAGCTTGGCAGGCTCTGGAAACACCATATATTTT
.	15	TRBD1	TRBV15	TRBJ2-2	CATSTTGQGSRELFF	TGTGCCACCAGCACCACGGGACAGGGGTCAAGGGAGCTGTTTTTT
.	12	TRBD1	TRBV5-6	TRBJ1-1	CASSPGTEEAFF	TGTGCCAGCAGCCCCGGGACAGAGGAAGCTTTCTTT
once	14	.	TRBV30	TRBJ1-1	CAWSGVAMNTEAFF	TGTGCCTGGAGTGGGGTAGCTATGAACACTGAAGCTTTCTTT
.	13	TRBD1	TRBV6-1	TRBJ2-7	CASIRDRGDEQYF	TGTGCCAGCATCCGGGACAGGGGCGACGAGCAGTACTTC
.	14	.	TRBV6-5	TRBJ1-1	CASSYSRGGTEAFF	TGTGCCAGCAGTTACTCGCGGGGGGGCACTGAAGCTTTCTTT
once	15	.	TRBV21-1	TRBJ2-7	CASSPPGLVYYEQYF	TGTGCCAGCAGCCCTCCGGGACTAGTCTACTACGAGCAGTACTTC
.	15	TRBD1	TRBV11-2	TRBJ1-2	CASSSSGGAPYGYTF	TGTGCCAGCAGCTCTTCAGGGGGCGCGCCCTATGGCTACACCTTC
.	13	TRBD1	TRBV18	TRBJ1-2	CASSPGQGDGYTF	TGTGCCAGCTCACCAGGACAGGGGGATGGCTACACCTTC
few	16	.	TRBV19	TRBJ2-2	CASGEVHMSNTGELFF	TGTGCCAGTGGGGAGGTTCACATGTCGAACACCGGGGAGCTGTTTTTT
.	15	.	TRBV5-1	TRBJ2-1	CASSLGRGAYNEQFF	TGCGCCAGCAGCTTAGGCAGGGGGGCCTACAATGAGCAGTTCTTC
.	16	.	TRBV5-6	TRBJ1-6	CASSLAGNGPNSPLHF	TGTGCCAGCAGCTTGGCAGGAAATGGCCCTAATTCACCCCTCCACTTT
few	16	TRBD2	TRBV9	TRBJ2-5	CASSVAPAGDQETQYF	TGTGCCAGCAGCGTAGCTCCAGCGGGGGATCAAGAGACCCAGTACTTC
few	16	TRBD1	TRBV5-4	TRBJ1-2	CASSPPLTGGRYGYTF	TGTGCCAGCAGCCCGCCGCTGACAGGGGGCCGGTATGGCTACACCTTC
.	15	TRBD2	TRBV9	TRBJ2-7	CASSVASGRAYEQYF	TGTGCCAGCAGCGTAGCAAGCGGGAGGGCCTACGAGCAGTACTTC
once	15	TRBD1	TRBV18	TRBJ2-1	CASSPTTGLYNEQFF	TGTGCCAGCTCACCAACGACAGGGTTGTACAATGAGCAGTTCTTC
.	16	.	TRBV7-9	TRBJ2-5	CASSLEFRGSGETQYF	TGTGCCAGCAGCTTAGAATTTCGGGGTTCTGGGGAGACCCAGTACTTC
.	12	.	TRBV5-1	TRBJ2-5	CASTLTGETQYF	TGCGCCAGCACCTTAACAGGGGAGACCCAGTACTTC
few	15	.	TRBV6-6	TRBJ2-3	CASSYSGTRTDTQYF	TGTGCCAGCAGTTACTCCGGGACTCGCACAGATACGCAGTATTTT
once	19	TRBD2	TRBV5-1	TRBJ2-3	CASSSKRGAERGARDTQYF	TGCGCCAGCAGCTCGAAGCGGGGAGCGGAGCGGGGCGCCAGGGATACGCAGTATTTT
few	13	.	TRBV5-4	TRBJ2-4	CASSFRGEDIQYF	TGTGCCAGCAGCTTTAGGGGTGAGGACATTCAGTACTTC
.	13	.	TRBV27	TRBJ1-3	CASSFDAGNTIYF	TGTGCCAGCAGTTTTGATGCGGGAAACACCATATATTTT
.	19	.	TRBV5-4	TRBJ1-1	CASSLRGGAGVGTNTEAFF	TGTGCCAGCAGCTTGAGAGGGGGGGCCGGGGTTGGGACAAACACTGAAGCTTTCTTT
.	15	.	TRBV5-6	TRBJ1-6	CASSGSGGLTSPLHF	TGTGCCAGCAGCGGGAGTGGGGGACTCACTTCACCCCTCCACTTT
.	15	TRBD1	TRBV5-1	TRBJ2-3	CASSRGTGGEDTQYF	TGCGCCAGCTCCAGGGGGACAGGAGGGGAGGATACGCAGTATTTT
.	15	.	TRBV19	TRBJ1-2	CASSIDLRQSYGYTF	TGTGCCAGTAGTATAGATCTGAGACAGAGCTATGGCTACACCTTC
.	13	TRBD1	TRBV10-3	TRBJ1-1	CAIGGQGETEAFF	TGTGCCATCGGGGGACAGGGAGAAACTGAAGCTTTCTTT
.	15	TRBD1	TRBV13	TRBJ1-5	CASSLRGRGGQPQHF	TGTGCCAGCAGCTTAAGGGGGCGTGGGGGTCAGCCCCAGCATTTT
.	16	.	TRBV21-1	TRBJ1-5	CASSKFSNKSNQPQHF	TGTGCCAGCAGCAAATTCAGTAATAAAAGCAATCAGCCCCAGCATTTT
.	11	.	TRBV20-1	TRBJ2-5	CSARQQETQYF	TGCAGTGCCAGACAGCAAGAGACCCAGTACTTC
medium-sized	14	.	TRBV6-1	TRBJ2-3	CASNSGAATDTQYF	TGTGCCAGCAATTCGGGAGCAGCCACAGATACGCAGTATTTT
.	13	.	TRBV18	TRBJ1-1	CASSPSRTTEAFF	TGTGCCAGCTCACCTTCGAGAACCACTGAAGCTTTCTTT
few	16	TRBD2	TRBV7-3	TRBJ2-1	CASSLGPSGSYNEQFF	TGTGCCAGCAGCTTAGGACCTAGCGGATCATACAATGAGCAGTTCTTC
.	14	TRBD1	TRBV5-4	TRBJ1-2	CASRIGQGRLGYTF	TGTGCCAGCAGGATCGGACAGGGTAGGCTTGGCTACACCTTC
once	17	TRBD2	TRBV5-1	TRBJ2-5	CASSAGLAGGNQETQYF	TGCGCCAGCAGCGCCGGCCTAGCGGGGGGCAACCAAGAGACCCAGTACTTC
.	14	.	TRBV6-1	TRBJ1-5	CASSGSGGNQPQHF	TGTGCCAGCAGTGGATCAGGGGGCAATCAGCCCCAGCATTTT
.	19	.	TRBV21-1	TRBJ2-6	CARWCNRQGWDSGANVLTF	TGTGCCAGATGGTGCAATCGACAGGGTTGGGACTCTGGGGCCAACGTCCTGACTTTC